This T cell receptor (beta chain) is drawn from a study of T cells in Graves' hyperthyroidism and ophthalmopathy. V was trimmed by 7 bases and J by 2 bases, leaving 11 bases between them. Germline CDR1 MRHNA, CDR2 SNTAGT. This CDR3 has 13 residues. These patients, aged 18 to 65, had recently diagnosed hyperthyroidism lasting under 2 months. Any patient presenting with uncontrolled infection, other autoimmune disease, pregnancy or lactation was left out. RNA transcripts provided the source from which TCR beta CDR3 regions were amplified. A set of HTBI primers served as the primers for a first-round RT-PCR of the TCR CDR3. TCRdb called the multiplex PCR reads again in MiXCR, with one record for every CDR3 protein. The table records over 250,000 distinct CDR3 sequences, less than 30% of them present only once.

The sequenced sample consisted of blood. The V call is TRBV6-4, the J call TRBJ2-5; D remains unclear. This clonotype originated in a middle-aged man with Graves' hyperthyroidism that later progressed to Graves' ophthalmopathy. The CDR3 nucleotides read TGTGCCAGCATTCTAGACGGTCAAGAGACCCAGTACTTC. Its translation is CASILDGQETQYF.